This TCR beta chain came from a study of blood T cells in healthy people across ages. PCR was performed a second time for about 6 to 11 cycles using a sample-barcoded 5' primer and a J-beta primer mix. TCRdb analysed the 5' RACE reads with MiXCR anew, one entry per CDR3 protein. The sample has around 1,600,000 distinct CDR3 sequences; approximately 39% are singletons. Germline V gives CDR1 MGHRA, CDR2 YSYEKL. The CDR3 is made up of 15 amino acids. The V end lost 1 base, the J end lost 1 base, and 11 bases lay between the germline ends. This receptor was taken from a young woman in good health. Sequencing was done on a sample of blood. This sequence joins TRBV4-1 and TRBJ2-7; a weak D match, TRBD2 (6 bases). The CDR3 spells CASSQGAGPSYEQYF. The CDR3 bases are TGCGCCAGCAGCCAAGGAGCGGGTCCATCCTACGAGCAGTACTTC.